This T cell receptor (beta chain) stems from a study of technical replicates of blood from several donors. In this sample, this clone turned up once. Profiling relied on immunoSEQ multiplex PCR, and the TCRdb table lists in-frame clones only, not all of them. The sample holds over 70,000 clones, over 90% seen once. The CDR3 runs to 16 residues. Trimming took 2 bases from V and 2 from J; bases not matched to a gene: 8. Germline V gene data show CDR1 as SGDLS and CDR2 as YYNGEE. The sequenced sample was T cells isolated from PBMCs. J is TRBJ2-3 and V is TRBV9; 7 bases are shared with TRBD2. The clonotype comes from a human donor in good health. The CDR3 DNA reads as TGTGCCAGCAGCGTTGGAATAGCGGGTACCACAGATACGCAGTATTTT. Translation gives CASSVGIAGTTDTQYF.